The 5 T cell receptor beta chains presented below share a single source sample, sequenced in a study of pediatric ulcerative colitis. The table came from immunoSEQ multiplex PCR; TCRdb's copy has only in-frame clones and leaves some out. The repertoire has approximately 60,000 clones, approximately 87% of them found once; the top ten carry about 3%. Material for sequencing was blood. The receptor set was obtained from a boy between 10 and 17 years old with severe ulcerative colitis.

This clone was seen a few times. The genes are TRBV2 and TRBJ1-2; D is ambiguous. This CDR3 region has 14 residues. CDR1 is SNHLY and CDR2 is FYNNEI in the germline V gene. V was pared by 3 bases and J by 4 bases, with 12 bases between. The CDR3 loop is CASSEGTVPYGYTF. The CDR3 DNA reads TGTGCCAGCAGTGAGGGTACCGTCCCCTATGGCTACACCTTC.

There are a few counts of this clone. The identical CDR3 is also encoded by other nucleotide sequences in the sample. The chain recombines TRBV11-3 with TRBJ1-1, with D uncertain. The germline V gene has CDR1 SGHNT and CDR2 YENEEA. The CDR3 spans 14 residues. The V end was cut by 0 bases, the J end by 0 bases, with 5 bases between. The CDR3 sequence: CASSLERVNTEAFF. CDR3 DNA sequence: TGTGCCAGCAGCTTAGAACGGGTGAACACTGAAGCTTTCTTT.

The chain uses TRBV21-1 and TRBJ2-5. TRBV21-1 is a pseudogene segment. The CDR3 sequence is 12 residues long. In DNA form, the CDR3 reads TGTGCTCCCCTGGGGACGCCTAATACCCAGTACTTC. This encodes CAPLGTPNTQYF.

The chain employs TRBV4-1 and TRBJ2-1, with no clear D. The V gene lost 0 bases and the J gene lost 4 bases, with 4 bases spanning the gap. CDR3 size: 13 residues. CDR1 is MGHRA, CDR2 YSYEKL, per germline. The CDR3 region has the DNA TGCGCCAGCAGCCAAGATCTTTACAATGAGCAGTTCTTC. Protein sequence: CASSQDLYNEQFF.

This chain joins TRBV7-6 and TRBJ2-7, with D possibly being TRBD1 or TRBD2 (7 bases each). CDR3 length: 15 residues. V was clipped by 2 bases and J by 3 bases, with 14 bases between them. Germline lookup yields CDR1 SGHVS and CDR2 FNYEAQ. The CDR3 is CASSLFQGGVYEQYF. CDR3 sequence (DNA): TGTGCCAGCAGCTTATTTCAGGGGGGGGTCTACGAGCAGTACTTC. Looking up the rest from reference TRBV7-6 and TRBJ2-7 gives the full variable domain: GAGVSQSPRYKVTKRGQDVALRCDPISGHVSLYWYRQALGQGPEFLTYFNYEAQQDKSGLPNDRFSAERPEGSISTLTIQRTEQRDSAMYRCASSLFQGGVYEQYFGPGTRLTVT.